This T cell receptor beta chain stems from a study of shared clonotypes between healthy human individuals. Ten immunoSEQ deep assay plates held the unsorted PBMC DNA. Sequencing was performed with immunoSEQ multiplex PCR; in TCRdb, only in-frame clones are kept and a portion is missing. The data contain 450,000 to 500,000 clones, roughly 80% of them singletons. Donors comprised only Caucasian adults living in Nashville, Tennessee. On this clone itself: A read error is likely here: a far larger clone is one base away.

The sequenced material came from PBMCs. The clonotype originates from a woman between 40 and 55 years old in good health. Some clones in this sample may be carry-over from other donors' samples.

The DNA of the CDR3 is TGTGCCAGCAGCCAAGATGGGGGAGACAGGACCTACGAGCAGCACTTC. Translated: CASSQDGGDRTYEQHF. The chain employs TRBV4-2 and TRBJ2-7, with a possible D match to TRBD1 (6 bases). The germline V gene has CDR1 LGHNA and CDR2 YNFKEQ. There are 16 residues in the CDR3.